These 23 T cell receptor beta chains share one sample of origin, sequenced in a study of blood T cells in healthy people across ages. The authors ran a second PCR of about 6 to 11 cycles using a sample-barcoded 5' primer and a J-beta primer mix. TCRdb recomputed calls from the 5' RACE reads with MiXCR, one row per CDR3 protein. This sample carries over a million distinct CDR3 sequences, around 42% of them seen once, and the ten largest clones take 7.9%. Specimen: blood. All receptors derive from a woman aged 18-29 years in good health.

Comments on this clonotype: A read error is possible here, since a much larger clone lies one base away. The chain is built from TRBV5-1 and TRBJ2-1; 9 positions match TRBD2. The CDR3 consists of 15 residues. Losses at the gene ends were 2 bases for V and 8 bases for J; bases not matched to a gene: 8. Germline values: CDR1 SGHRS, CDR2 YFSETQ. CDR3 nucleotides: TGCGCCAGCAGCTTACGACGAGCGGGGGGATATGAGCAGTTCTTC. Residues: CASSLRRAGGYEQFF. The entire variable domain, with the rest obtained from reference TRBV5-1 and TRBJ2-1, is as follows: KAGVTQTPRYLIKTRGQQVTLSCSPISGHRSVSWYQQTPGQGLQFLFEYFSETQRNKGNFPGRFSGRQFSNSRSEMNVSTLELGDSALYLCASSLRRAGGYEQFFGPGTRLTVL.

On this clonotype itself: This may come from a read error, since a much larger clone is one base off. The V gene is TRBV4-1, the J gene TRBJ2-5; maybe TRBD1 (6 bases). Trimming cost V 2 bases and J 11 bases, with 15 bases left between them. The CDR3 totals 13 residues. Germline loops: CDR1 MGHRA, CDR2 YSYEKL. DNA for the CDR3: TGCGCCAGCAGCCAATGGGGGCAAAATGAGCAGTACTTC. Amino acids: CASSQWGQNEQYF.

This sequence joins TRBV15 and TRBJ2-1, with 8 bases lining up with TRBD2. The length of the CDR3 is 15 residues. Germline V gene lookup returns CDR1 LNHNV and CDR2 YYDKDF (reference sequence). V lost 4 bases and J lost 6; bases outside the gene matches: 8. The CDR3 loop reads CATSTPGTSSNEQFF. As DNA, the CDR3 is TGTGCCACCAGCACCCCCGGGACTAGTTCCAATGAGCAGTTCTTC.

The chain employs TRBV9 and TRBJ2-5, with D perhaps being TRBD1 or TRBD2 (5 bases each). The CDR3 is 16 amino acids. Germline assignment: CDR1 SGDLS and CDR2 YYNGEE. V dropped 3 bases and J dropped 0 bases, with 15 bases sitting between them. CDR3 residues: CASSAGLADYQETQYF. In DNA, the CDR3 is TGTGCCAGCAGCGCGGGGCTCGCGGACTACCAAGAGACCCAGTACTTC.

The chain recombines TRBV20-1 with TRBJ2-7, with TRBD1 matching over 7 bases. Germline assignment: CDR1 DFQATT and CDR2 SNEGSKA (reference sequence). This CDR3 region has 13 residues. V shed 3 bases, J shed 5 bases, and the junction held 7 bases outside the gene matches. The CDR3 sequence: CSASPDRTHEQYF. The CDR3, as DNA: TGCAGTGCTAGCCCGGACAGGACCCACGAGCAGTACTTC.

This clonotype has just a few counts. The V call is TRBV12-5, the J call TRBJ2-5, with 9 bases aligning to TRBD1. The CDR3 contains 14 residues. The germline gives CDR1 LGHNT, CDR2 FRNRAP. The trim removed 4 bases at V and 2 bases at J, leaving 2 bases unmatched. The CDR3, as DNA: TGTGCTAGTGGTTCGGACAGGGGACAAGAGACCCAGTACTTC. Its protein is CASGSDRGQETQYF. Variable domain in full (rest from reference TRBV12-5 and TRBJ2-5): DARVTQTPRHKVTEMGQEVTMRCQPILGHNTVFWYRQTMMQGLELLAYFRNRAPLDDSGMPKDRFSAEMPDATLATLKIQPSEPRDSAVYFCASGSDRGQETQYFGPGTRLLVL.

J is TRBJ1-1 and V is TRBV28; 9 bases map to TRBD1. CDR3 size: 19 residues. From germline, CDR1 is MDHEN and CDR2 SYDVKM. J gave up 0 bases and V 5 bases, and 16 bases lay outside the gene matches. The CDR3: CASSKKTGGTLSMNTEAFF. The CDR3 nucleotides are TGTGCCAGCAGTAAAAAGACAGGGGGGACCCTATCAATGAACACTGAAGCTTTCTTT. Based on the CDR3 plus reference TRBV28 and TRBJ1-1, the full variable domain is DVKVTQSSRYLVKRTGEKVFLECVQDMDHENMFWYRQDPGLGLRLIYFSYDVKMKEKGDIPEGYSVSREKKERFSLILESASTNQTSMYLCASSKKTGGTLSMNTEAFFGQGTRLTVV.

CDR3 protein: CSANGDYEQYF. As DNA, the CDR3 is TGCAGCGCCAACGGAGACTACGAGCAGTACTTC. This chain joins TRBV29-1 and TRBJ2-4; D is unclear. The J call is in doubt because the DNA end fits TRBJ2-7 better. The germline CDR1 and CDR2 sequences are SQVTM and ANQGSEA. The CDR3 totals 11 residues.

This clonotype appeared a single time. The junction differs from germline at one of its ends, possibly a read error. This chain joins TRBV27 and TRBJ2-2; possibly TRBD2 for D (5 bases). Germline CDR1 MNHEY, CDR2 SMNVEV (reference sequence). CDR3 size: 17 residues. CDR3 sequence (DNA): TGTGCCAGCAGTTTAGAGTCCAATGGTGGGAACACCGGGAAGCTGTTTTTT. It is translated as CASSLESNGGNTGKLFF.

CDR3: CASSARGGQDTQYF. In DNA, the CDR3 is TGTGCCAGCAGTGCGAGAGGGGGGCAAGATACGCAGTATTTT. This chain connects TRBV2 to TRBJ2-3, with D perhaps TRBD1 or TRBD2 (6 bases each). The germline gives CDR1 SNHLY, CDR2 FYNNEI. The CDR3 covers 14 residues. V dropped 4 bases and J dropped 5 bases, with 13 bases sitting between them.

The rearrangement links TRBV5-1 to TRBJ2-2; no clear D. The CDR3 contains 15 residues. Trimming removed 0 bases at V and 1 base at J, with 7 bases between. Germline V lookup: CDR1 SGHRS, CDR2 YFSETQ. This CDR3 is CASSLDGGNTGELFF. The CDR3 DNA is TGCGCCAGCAGCTTGGATGGCGGGAACACCGGGGAGCTGTTTTTT.

This clonotype was observed many times. The CDR3 region is CASSQGAGPDTQYF. DNA of the CDR3: TGCGCCAGCAGCCAAGGGGCGGGACCAGATACGCAGTATTTT. The V and J genes are TRBV4-1 and TRBJ2-3; D may be TRBD2 (6 bases). Trimming left V 1 base short and J 4 bases short, with 9 bases between. CDR3 length equals 14 residues. The germline CDR1 and CDR2 sequences are MGHRA and YSYEKL.

The chain carries TRBV7-2 and TRBJ1-5; no clear D gene. Germline V gene lookup returns CDR1 SGHTA and CDR2 FQGNSA. V was cut by 1 base and J by 2 bases, with 9 bases left in between. The CDR3 covers 15 residues. The CDR3 protein is CASSLVSLGNQPQHF. Written as DNA, the CDR3 is TGTGCCAGCAGCTTAGTTTCTTTAGGCAATCAGCCCCAGCATTTT.

This clonotype has a handful of counts. The V gene is TRBV7-8, the J gene TRBJ2-4; 12 positions match TRBD2. V trimming: 5 bases; J trimming: 10 bases; junction bases outside the gene matches: 12. The CDR3 has 16 residues. CDR1 is SGHVS, CDR2 FQNEAQ, per germline. The CDR3 loop reads CASSRGLAGPQGIQYF. The DNA of the CDR3 is TGTGCCAGCAGCAGGGGACTAGCGGGCCCGCAAGGAATTCAGTACTTC.

Only a few counts were recorded for this clonotype. The chain uses TRBV7-2 and TRBJ2-3; D remains unclear. Trimming took off 3 bases at V and 2 bases at J, with 9 bases between the two ends. There are 14 residues in the CDR3. The germline gives CDR1 SGHTA, CDR2 FQGNSA. The CDR3: CASSLMGFTDTQYF. As DNA, the CDR3 is TGTGCCAGCAGCTTGATGGGGTTCACAGATACGCAGTATTTT.

Here the CDR3 DNA reads TGTGCCAGCAGGCGAGGAGCGGGAGGAAACAATGAGCAGTTCTTC. Translation: CASRRGAGGNNEQFF. The chain joins TRBV12-3 or TRBV12-4 to TRBJ2-1, with 9 bases lining up with TRBD2. J lost 5 bases, V lost 6 bases, and 8 bases had no gene match. This CDR3 is built from 15 residues.

This rearrangement joins TRBV11-1 to TRBJ2-5, with 10 bases that match TRBD1. V was clipped by 5 bases and J by 0 bases; unmatched bases: 21. Germline V gene data show CDR1 as SGHAT and CDR2 as FQDESV (reference sequence). This CDR3 spans 21 amino acids. This CDR3 reads CASSNGTGVETTFLYQETQYF. The DNA for the CDR3 is TGTGCCAGCAGCAACGGGACAGGGGTAGAGACCACCTTCCTGTACCAAGAGACCCAGTACTTC.

V is TRBV6-1 and J is TRBJ2-7, with 8 bases fitting TRBD1. The CDR3 consists of 14 residues. J gave up 5 bases and V 3 bases, and 6 bases lay outside the gene matches. Germline V CDR1 and CDR2: MNHNS, SASEGT. CDR3 sequence: CASSEAGGWNEQYF. CDR3 in DNA: TGTGCCAGCAGTGAGGCAGGGGGCTGGAACGAGCAGTACTTC.

The chain carries TRBV20-1 and TRBJ2-7; either TRBD1 or TRBD2 may fit D (7 bases each). Per germline, CDR1 DFQATT and CDR2 SNEGSKA (reference sequence). CDR3 length equals 17 residues. V was cut by 0 bases and J by 3 bases, with 21 bases left in between. CDR3 sequence: CSARDGQGGGAGYEQYF. The CDR3 nucleotides read TGCAGTGCTAGAGATGGCCAGGGGGGGGGAGCTGGCTACGAGCAGTACTTC.

The V and J genes are TRBV25-1 and TRBJ2-3; TRBD2 matches at 9 bases. V dropped 3 bases and J dropped 6; count of bases not matched to a gene: 19. Germline CDR1 reads MGHDK; CDR2 reads SYGVNS. The CDR3 has 19 residues. CDR3: CASSDRTCRGTSMVDTQYF. The CDR3, as DNA: TGTGCCAGCAGTGATCGGACCTGCAGGGGGACTAGCATGGTCGATACGCAGTATTTT.

In this sample, this clonotype turned up many times. V usage is TRBV12-3 or TRBV12-4 and J usage is TRBJ2-7; D perhaps matches TRBD2 (5 bases). V was pared by 7 bases and J by 2 bases, with 12 bases between. The CDR3 sequence is 13 residues long. The CDR3 DNA reads TGTGCCAGCACTGGGAGACCTACCTACGAGCAGTACTTC. This encodes CASTGRPTYEQYF.

This clonotype was counted between two and nine times. This chain joins TRBV28 and TRBJ2-1; D is perhaps TRBD1 or TRBD2 (6 bases each). In germline, CDR1 is MDHEN, CDR2 SYDVKM. The CDR3 is 11 amino acids. Trimming pared 8 bases from V and 8 bases from J, leaving 10 bases between. The CDR3 is CASLGGYEQFF. As DNA, the CDR3 is TGTGCCAGCCTGGGGGGCTATGAGCAGTTCTTC.

The chain joins TRBV6-2 or TRBV6-3 to TRBJ2-1; 7 nucleotides agree with TRBD2. Germline lookup yields CDR1 MNHEY and CDR2 SVGEGT. V was pared by 0 bases and J by 3 bases, with 11 bases of the junction left unmatched. The CDR3 extends over 18 amino acids. CDR3 DNA: TGTGCCAGCAGTTACTCGATGTCCGACGGGAGGTTCTACAATGAGCAGTTCTTC. Its protein product is CASSYSMSDGRFYNEQFF.